The next 13 T cell receptor beta chains were all read from a single sample in a study of T cells expressing NK-cell markers. TCRdb re-called the 5' RACE reads, yielding one record per CDR3 amino acid sequence without DNA. This table holds 120,000 to 150,000 distinct CDR3 sequences. Sequencing input: blood T cells: a sorted CD56 or NKG2C T cell subset, CD4+ or CD8+ T cells, or bulk PBMC T cells (not recorded which). These receptor sequences come from a young man in good health.

The V and J genes are TRBV29-1 and TRBJ2-2; TCRdb calls TRBD2, which cannot be checked without DNA. This CDR3 contains 14 residues. CDR1 SQVTM and CDR2 ANQGSEA come from the germline V gene. The chain's CDR3 is CSVTGAGRAGELFF.

This chain uses TRBV7-9 with TRBJ2-1; absent DNA, TCRdb's TRBD2 call cannot be checked. CDR3 length: 16 amino acids. Germline CDR1 is SEHNR and CDR2 is FQNEAQ (reference sequence). CDR3 amino acids: CASSLASGRYYNEQFF.

V is TRBV13 and J is TRBJ2-1. This CDR3 comprises 15 residues. Per the germline V gene, CDR1 is PRHDT and CDR2 is FYEKMQ (reference sequence). CDR3 amino acids: CASSFASAGIDEQFF.

This chain links TRBV6-1 with TRBJ2-5. From germline, CDR1 is MNHNS and CDR2 SASEGT. This CDR3 contains 15 residues. The CDR3 loop is CASTAFGVGQETQYF.

The chain joins TRBV5-1 to TRBJ2-3. Germline V gene sequence: CDR1 SGHRS, CDR2 YFSETQ. The CDR3 loop spans 12 amino acids. CDR3 amino acids: CASSLYTDTQYF.

The chain couples TRBV28 to TRBJ2-5; absent DNA, TCRdb's TRBD2 call cannot be checked. CDR1 is MDHEN and CDR2 is SYDVKM in the germline V gene. CDR3 length: 13 residues. CDR3 in amino acids: CASSRPSGETQYF.

The J gene is TRBJ1-1, the V gene TRBV12-3 or TRBV12-4; TCRdb selects TRBD1, and the lack of DNA leaves this call unchecked. The CDR3 totals 15 residues. The CDR3 loop is CASSFSWGMNTEAFF.

The chain carries TRBV25-1 and TRBJ2-5; TCRdb designates TRBD2, a call that cannot be tested without DNA. Germline CDR1 and CDR2: MGHDK and SYGVNS. CDR3 length: 15 residues. CDR3 sequence reads: CASSETSGVEETQYF.

The CDR3: CASQNSMNTEAFF. This rearrangement joins TRBV7-8 to TRBJ1-1. This CDR3 spans 13 amino acids. Germline V gene sequence: CDR1 SGHVS, CDR2 FQNEAQ.

The chain links TRBV15 to TRBJ2-1; TCRdb returns TRBD1, unconfirmable since there is no DNA. The CDR3 is 16 amino acids. The V gene's germline CDR1 is LNHNV and CDR2 YYDKDF (reference sequence). The CDR3 loop reads CATSRVEGSSGNEQFF.

The chain joins TRBV7-9 to TRBJ2-1; there is no DNA to check the TCRdb D call of TRBD2. CDR3 length: 16 residues. Germline CDR1 is SEHNR and CDR2 is FQNEAQ (reference sequence). The CDR3: CASSLVLGGRGNEQFF. The variable domain in full, with the rest retrieved from reference TRBV7-9 and TRBJ2-1, is DTGVSQNPRHKITKRGQNVTFRCDPISEHNRLYWYRQTLGQGPEFLTYFQNEAQLEKSRLLSDRFSAERPKGSFSTLEIQRTEQGDSAMYLCASSLVLGGRGNEQFFGPGTRLTVL.

The chain couples TRBV6-5 to TRBJ1-4; the D call from TCRdb, TRBD1, cannot be confirmed without DNA. The CDR3 has 19 residues. CDR1 and CDR2 (germline): MNHEY, SVGAGI. Here the CDR3 reads CASSYSINSRARGFEKLFF.

This chain uses TRBV6-5 with TRBJ1-2. Per germline, CDR1 MNHEY and CDR2 SVGAGI. The CDR3 is 12 residues long. The CDR3 sequence: CASSLDSLGYTF.